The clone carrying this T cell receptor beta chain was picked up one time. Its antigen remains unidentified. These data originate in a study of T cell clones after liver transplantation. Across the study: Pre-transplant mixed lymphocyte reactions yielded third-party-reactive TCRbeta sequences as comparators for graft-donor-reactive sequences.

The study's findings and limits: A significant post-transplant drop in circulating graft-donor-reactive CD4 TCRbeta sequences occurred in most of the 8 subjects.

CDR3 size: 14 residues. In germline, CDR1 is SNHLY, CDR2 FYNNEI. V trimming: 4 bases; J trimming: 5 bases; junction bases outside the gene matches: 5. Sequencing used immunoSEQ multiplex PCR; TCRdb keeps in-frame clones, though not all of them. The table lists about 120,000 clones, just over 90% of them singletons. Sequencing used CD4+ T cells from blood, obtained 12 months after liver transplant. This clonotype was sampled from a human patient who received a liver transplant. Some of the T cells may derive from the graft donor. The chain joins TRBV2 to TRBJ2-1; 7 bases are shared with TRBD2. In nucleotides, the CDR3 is TGTGCCAGCAGTGGGACTAGGGGAAACAATGAGCAGTTCTTC. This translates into CASSGTRGNNEQFF.